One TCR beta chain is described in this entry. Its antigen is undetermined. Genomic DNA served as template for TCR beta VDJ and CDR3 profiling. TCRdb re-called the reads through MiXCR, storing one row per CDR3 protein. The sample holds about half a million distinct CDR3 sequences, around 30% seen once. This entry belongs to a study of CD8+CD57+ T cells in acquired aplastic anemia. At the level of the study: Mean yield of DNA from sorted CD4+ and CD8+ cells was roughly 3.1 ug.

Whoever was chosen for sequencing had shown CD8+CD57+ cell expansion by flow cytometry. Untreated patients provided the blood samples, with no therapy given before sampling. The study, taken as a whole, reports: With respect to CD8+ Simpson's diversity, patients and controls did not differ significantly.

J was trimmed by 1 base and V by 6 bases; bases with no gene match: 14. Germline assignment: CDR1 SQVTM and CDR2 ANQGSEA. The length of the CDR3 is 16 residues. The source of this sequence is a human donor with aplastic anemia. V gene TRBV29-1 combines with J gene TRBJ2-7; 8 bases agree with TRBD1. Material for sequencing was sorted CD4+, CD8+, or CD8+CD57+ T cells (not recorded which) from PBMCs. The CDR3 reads CSVRTGGTRLSYEQYF. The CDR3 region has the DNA TGCAGCGTCCGTACAGGGGGGACTCGCCTATCCTACGAGCAGTACTTC.